One sample yielded the 18 T cell receptor beta chains listed below, sequenced in a study of tumor-infiltrating lymphocytes in primary liver carcinoma. TCR beta cDNA was reverse-transcribed from 450 to 500 ng of total RNA. The reaction used a constant-region primer and ProtoScript II reverse transcriptase. It was through three nested multiplex PCR rounds of slightly modified ARM-PCR that TCR beta libraries arose. TRBV1-TRBV30 forward primers paired with a C-beta reverse primer drove the first two PCR rounds, about 10 cycles each. MiXCR was run by TCRdb on the multiplex PCR reads, yielding one entry per CDR3 protein. The sample includes tens of thousands of distinct CDR3 sequences, nearly 70% of them seen just once. Unsorted bulk tissue of roughly 20-34 mg yielded co-extracted RNA and DNA. Sequencing was done on a sample of liver tumor tissue from sampling region 4. Documented subset: tumor region T4, right-lateral pole. Source of these receptors: a man aged 35 to 55 with primary liver carcinoma and hepatitis B virus infection.

This clonotype was picked up a small number of times. A read error may account for a junction end that differs from germline. V usage is TRBV4-1 and J usage is TRBJ1-4; maybe TRBD1 (5 bases). CDR1 and CDR2 (germline): MGHRA, YSYEKL. The CDR3 sequence is 16 residues long. CDR3 sequence: CASSQVPGTGNEKLVF. The CDR3 DNA reads as TGCGCCAGCAGCCAAGTACCCGGGACCGGAAACGAAAAACTGGTTTTT.

This chain uses TRBV29-1 with TRBJ2-1, with D possibly being TRBD2 (6 bases). Germline V lookup: CDR1 SQVTM, CDR2 ANQGSEA. Trimming pared 4 bases from V and 3 bases from J, leaving 13 bases between. The CDR3 has 14 amino acids. CDR3 coding DNA: TGCAGCGTTGGGGACTGGAGTTACTACAATGAGCAGTTCTTC. It encodes CSVGDWSYYNEQFF.

Comment on this clonotype: One end of the junction fails to match germline, which may point to a read error. The V call is TRBV11-2, the J call TRBJ2-7, with TRBD2 matching 12 bases. The CDR3 loop spans 18 amino acids. Germline V gives CDR1 SGHAT, CDR2 FQNNGV. CDR3 region: CATSLSVGLAGGGYEQYF. CDR3 bases: TGTGCCACCAGCTTATCCGTTGGGCTAGCGGGAGGGGGGTACGAACAGTACTTC.

This chain links TRBV5-5 with TRBJ2-2, with D perhaps TRBD1 (5 bases). The germline gives CDR1 SGHKS, CDR2 YYEKEE (reference sequence). The CDR3 covers 15 residues. Trimming left V 9 bases short and J 3 bases short, with 18 bases between. In nucleotides, the CDR3 is TGTGCCAACGGTCCCCCAAGGGGTGACACCGGGGAGCTGTTTTTT. Its translation: CANGPPRGDTGELFF.

For this clonotype: A junction boundary mismatches the germline segment, possibly from a read error. This sequence joins TRBV11-2 and TRBJ2-2, with 9 bases lining up with TRBD1. This CDR3 region has 17 residues. Germline assignment: CDR1 SGHAT and CDR2 FQNNGV. The CDR3 region is CASSIDRDRVGNGGLFF. CDR3 nucleotides: TGTGCCAGCAGCATTGATCGGGACAGGGTCGGCAACGGGGGGCTGTTTTTT.

Details on this clonotype: At one end the junction does not follow the germline gene, possibly because of a read error. This rearrangement joins TRBV6-1 to TRBJ2-6; 10 bases are shared with TRBD1. The germline V gene encodes CDR1 MNHNS and CDR2 SASEGT. The CDR3 runs 20 residues. In nucleotides, the CDR3 is TGTGCCAGCGGTGAAGAGGATGCGGGGACAGGGGTATCTGGGGCCAACATCCTGACTTTC. Translation: CASGEEDAGTGVSGANILTF.

With respect to this clonotype: The germline gene is not matched at one end of the junction; a read error may be the cause. The chain recombines TRBV10-3 with TRBJ2-2; 10 bases are shared with TRBD1. Germline lookup yields CDR1 ENHRY and CDR2 SYGVKD. The CDR3 has 15 amino acids. Here the CDR3 reads CPISDRGQVTGELFF. As DNA, the CDR3 is TGTCCCATCAGTGACAGGGGGCAGGTCACCGGGGAGCTGTTTTTC.

The CDR3 here is CASSQGPSGTYEQYF. DNA for the CDR3: TGCGCCAGCAGCCAAGGTCCTAGCGGGACCTACGAGCAGTACTTC. The chain employs TRBV4-1 and TRBJ2-7, with 9 bases that match TRBD2. This CDR3 is 15 amino acids long. Germline V CDR1 and CDR2: MGHRA, YSYEKL. V trimming: 1 base; J trimming: 2 bases; junction bases outside the gene matches: 3.

As regards this clonotype: This CDR3 fails to terminate in the conserved phenylalanine or tryptophan, so it likely reflects a read error. The rearrangement links TRBV18 to TRBJ2-1; 11 bases are a match to TRBD2. The CDR3 runs to 17 residues. V lost 3 bases and J lost 1; bases outside the gene matches: 5. From germline, CDR1 is KGHSH and CDR2 LQKENI. The CDR3 loop reads CASSPTTSGVSYNEQFL. CDR3 DNA sequence: TGTGCCAGCTCACCTACGACTAGCGGGGTATCCTACAATGAGCAGTTCCTC.

As regards this clonotype: The CDR3 ends on some other residue instead of the conserved phenylalanine or tryptophan, so this is likely a read error. This chain uses TRBV5-8 with TRBJ2-1; the D call may be TRBD1 or TRBD2 (5 bases each). The CDR3 contains 16 residues. Germline V gene data show CDR1 as SGHTS and CDR2 as YDEGEE. DNA of the CDR3: TGTGCCAGCAGCCTCGGACTCTTTGGGGCCTATAATGAGCAGTTCTTA. It encodes CASSLGLFGAYNEQFL.

Notes on this clonotype: At one end, the junction sequence differs from germline, possibly due to a read error. V is TRBV20-1 and J is TRBJ2-1; 7 positions agree with TRBD2. The CDR3 has 15 amino acids. CDR1 and CDR2 from the germline V gene are DFQATT and SNEGSKA (reference sequence). CDR3 nucleotide sequence: TGCAGTGCTGCGCGGGGAGGGGAAATCTACAATGGGCAGTTCTTC. This sequence encodes CSAARGGEIYNGQFF.

The rearrangement joins TRBV4-1 to TRBJ1-4; TRBD1 might be the D (5 bases). The CDR3 length is 16 residues. CDR1 MGHRA and CDR2 YSYEKL come from the germline V gene. In DNA form, the CDR3 reads TGCGTCAGTAGCCAAGTACCCGGGACCGGAAACGAAAAACTGTTTTTT. Protein sequence: CVSSQVPGTGNEKLFF.

This clonotype came up many times. J is TRBJ1-2 and V is TRBV5-6; tentative D call: TRBD1 (6 bases). The CDR3 has 14 amino acids. V was shortened by 2 bases and J by 5 bases, with 13 bases between the two germline ends. Germline CDR1 and CDR2: SGHDT and YYEEEE. The CDR3 region has the DNA TGTGCCAGCAGCTTAAGGGGGATGGGGTATGGCTACACCTTC. Protein: CASSLRGMGYGYTF.

About this clonotype: This CDR3 is missing its conserved last phenylalanine or tryptophan, likely due to a read error. V usage is TRBV11-2 and J usage is TRBJ2-5, with 8 bases aligning to TRBD2. The germline gives CDR1 SGHAT, CDR2 FQNNGV. This CDR3 spans 16 amino acids. After removal of 6 bases from V and 9 bases from J, the junction contained 18 bases not matched to a gene. The CDR3 coding sequence is TGTGCCAGCAGGGGGGCTAGCGGGCGCCTTTGGGAGGCCCAGTACCTC. Its protein product is CASRGASGRLWEAQYL.

The chain uses TRBV19 and TRBJ2-1; TRBD2 matches 9 bases. The CDR3 covers 15 residues. Germline V lookup: CDR1 LNHDA, CDR2 SQIVND (reference sequence). V shed 7 bases, J shed 4 bases, and the junction held 8 bases outside the gene matches. CDR3 loop: CASIPASGTYNEQFF. The CDR3 nucleotides read TGTGCCAGTATCCCGGCTAGCGGGACATACAATGAGCAGTTCTTC. The full variable domain, its missing parts supplied by reference TRBV19 and TRBJ2-1, is DGGITQSPKYLFRKEGQNVTLSCEQNLNHDAMYWYRQDPGQGLRLIYYSQIVNDFQKGDIAEGYSVSREKKESFPLTVTSAQKNPTAFYLCASIPASGTYNEQFFGPGTRLTVL.

Of note for this clonotype: This likely comes from a read error, as the CDR3 has no conserved phenylalanine or tryptophan at its end. The chain joins TRBV6-1 to TRBJ2-3; 9 bases are a match to TRBD2. Germline V gives CDR1 MNHNS, CDR2 SASEGT. There are 18 residues in the CDR3. The CDR3 protein is CASNENPGASGNTDTQYS. Here the CDR3 DNA reads TGTGCCAGCAATGAAAACCCAGGAGCTAGCGGGAACACAGATACGCAGTATTCT.

This clonotype has just a few counts. Possible read error: a much larger clone is one base away. The V gene is TRBV5-4, the J gene TRBJ1-1; D remains unclear. The CDR3 runs to 12 residues. Germline CDR1 SGHNT, CDR2 YYREEE (reference sequence). DNA of the CDR3: TGTACCAGCAGCCAGGAGAACACTGAAGCTTTCTTT. The encoded protein is CTSSQENTEAFF. Looking up the rest from reference TRBV5-4 and TRBJ1-1 gives the full variable domain: ETGVTQSPTHLIKTRGQQVTLRCSSQSGHNTVSWYQQALGQGPQFIFQYYREEENGRGNFPPRFSGLQFPNYSSELNVNALELDDSALYLCTSSQENTEAFFGQGTRLTVV.

This sequence joins TRBV29-1 and TRBJ2-3; possible D gene TRBD2, 5 bases. The CDR3 is made up of 13 amino acids. Germline V gene data show CDR1 as SQVTM and CDR2 as ANQGSEA. V was cut by 4 bases and J by 3 bases, with 11 bases left in between. CDR3 bases: TGCAGCGTTGTGGGAGCGCGAACAGATACGCAGTATTTT. Its translation is CSVVGARTDTQYF.